The clone carrying this TCR beta chain was observed many times. Its antigen remains unknown. Inclusion characteristics of ophthalmopathy patients comprised a Clinical Activity Score of at least 3, a NOSPECS grade of at least 4, and duration under 3 months. Researchers barred patients who had uncontrolled infection, other autoimmune disease, pregnancy or lactation. Approximately 10 ml of fresh peripheral blood supplied the PBMCs. This sample was included in a study of T cells in Graves' hyperthyroidism and ophthalmopathy. Whole-study results and caveats: Ophthalmopathy was identified by the model a median around 5.9 months ahead of onset.

Per the germline V gene, CDR1 is SEHNR and CDR2 is FQNEAQ (reference sequence). The length of the CDR3 is 13 residues. The V gene end was trimmed by 3 bases and the J gene end by 4 bases; junction bases not matched to a gene: 0. Amplification yielded TCR beta CDR3 regions, with RNA transcripts as the source. TCR CDR3 regions were first amplified by RT-PCR with HTBI primers. TCRdb analysed the multiplex PCR reads with MiXCR anew, one entry per CDR3 protein. The table has around 390,000 distinct CDR3 sequences, roughly 14% seen once. The sample consisted of blood. This receptor was identified in a woman between 25 and 40 years old with Graves' ophthalmopathy. This rearrangement joins TRBV7-9 to TRBJ2-1; 7 bases fit TRBD1. CDR3: CASSLGQYNEQFF. The CDR3 DNA reads as TGTGCCAGCAGCTTGGGACAGTACAATGAGCAGTTCTTC.